The entry below gives a single T cell receptor beta chain sequence along with its context. Antigen specificity is unknown. Repertoires were generated with immunoSEQ multiplex PCR, while TCRdb's copy carries only in-frame clones and drops some. This table has about 86,000 clones, over 85% appearing once. The source of the sample is a study of T cell responses to AZD1222 COVID-19 vaccine. The CDR3 sequence is 14 residues long. Germline CDR1 and CDR2: SNHLY and FYNNEI. Trimming removed 4 bases from V and 3 bases from J; junction bases left unmatched: 3. Overall study findings and caveats: Of the AZD1222 recipients, only five to seven were seropositive at baseline. Within unmutated variant regions lay the reported targets of nearly half of spike-specific TCRs.

This chain uses TRBV2 with TRBJ2-7; 10 nucleotides match TRBD2. The sample in question was peripheral blood, obtained on day 0 of AZD1222 vaccination. The sequence derives from an adult in good health. The CDR3: CASSVSGGNYEQYF. The CDR3 bases are TGTGCCAGCAGTGTTAGCGGGGGGAACTACGAGCAGTACTTC.